A selection of T cell receptor beta chains follows, all from one sample in a study of blood T cells in healthy people across ages. From the 5' RACE reads, TCRdb called clonotypes with MiXCR, one entry per CDR3 protein. The data hold around 520,000 distinct CDR3 sequences, with about 28% observed a single time. This sample was also put to use in a study of T cells of mothers and their children.

Sequencing input: blood. The receptor source for this set is a boy between 2 and 15 years old in good health. Each CDR3 is given with its conserved first and last residue. The D gene is left open where the match is weak. Size is omitted from some rows. Given values are once, few, many or a class for expanded clones.

few,TRBJ2-5,TRBV5-1,-,CASSLGQLVGETQYF,TGCGCCAGCAGCTTGGGACAGCTCGTTGGAGAGACCCAGTACTTC
-,TRBJ2-7,TRBV12-3/TRBV12-4,-,CASSYRANSYEQYF,TGTGCCAGCAGTTACAGGGCGAACTCCTACGAGCAGTACTTC
-,TRBJ1-6,TRBV30,-,CAWSVGQGDSPLHF,TGTGCCTGGAGTGTCGGGCAGGGAGACTCACCCCTCCACTTT
-,TRBJ1-4,TRBV9,-,CASSKHSASAEKLFF,TGTGCCAGCAGCAAGCATTCCGCGTCCGCTGAAAAACTGTTTTTT
few,TRBJ2-3,TRBV12-3/TRBV12-4,TRBD2,CASRIAGGKDTQYF,TGTGCCAGCAGGATAGCGGGGGGGAAAGATACGCAGTATTTT
-,TRBJ2-5,TRBV7-2,TRBD1,CASSKQGVRKTQYF,TGTGCCAGCAGCAAACAGGGGGTCAGGAAGACCCAGTACTTC
few,TRBJ1-2,TRBV5-6,TRBD1,CASSAGQGEVYGYTF,TGTGCCAGCAGCGCGGGACAGGGGGAAGTCTATGGCTACACCTTC
-,TRBJ2-3,TRBV20-1,TRBD2,CSARGVWRGGMTDTQYF,TGCAGTGCAAGGGGAGTGTGGCGGGGGGGCATGACAGATACGCAGTATTTT
-,TRBJ2-1,TRBV7-2,-,CASSLVGVLNEQFF,TGTGCCAGCAGCTTAGTAGGGGTTCTCAATGAGCAGTTCTTC
-,TRBJ2-5,TRBV10-3,-,CAISEGQGVETQYF,TGTGCCATCAGCGAAGGCCAGGGTGTGGAGACCCAGTACTTC
-,TRBJ1-2,TRBV7-2,-,CASSLPKGDANYGYTF,TGTGCCAGCAGCTTACCCAAAGGGGACGCTAACTATGGCTACACCTTC
-,TRBJ2-1,TRBV12-3/TRBV12-4,-,CASSQGLPYNEQFF,TGTGCCAGCAGCCAGGGTTTGCCCTACAATGAGCAGTTCTTC
once,TRBJ2-7,TRBV10-3,-,CAIGTDYEQYF,TGTGCCATAGGGACGGATTACGAGCAGTACTTC
few,TRBJ2-7,TRBV7-9,-,CASNDPPSGDAEQYF,TGTGCCAGCAACGACCCGCCCTCCGGGGACGCCGAGCAGTACTTC
-,TRBJ2-3,TRBV12-3/TRBV12-4,-,CASSLDPSVDTQYF,TGTGCCAGCAGTTTAGACCCTTCGGTAGATACGCAGTATTTT